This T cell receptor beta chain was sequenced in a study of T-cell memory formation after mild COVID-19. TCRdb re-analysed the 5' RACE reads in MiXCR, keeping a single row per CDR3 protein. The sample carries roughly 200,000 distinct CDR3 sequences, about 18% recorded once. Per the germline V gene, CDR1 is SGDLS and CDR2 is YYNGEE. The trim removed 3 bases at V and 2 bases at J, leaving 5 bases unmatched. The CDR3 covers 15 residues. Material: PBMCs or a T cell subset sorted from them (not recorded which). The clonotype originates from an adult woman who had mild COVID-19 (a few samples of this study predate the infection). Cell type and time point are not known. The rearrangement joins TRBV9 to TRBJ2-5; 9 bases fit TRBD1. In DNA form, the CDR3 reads TGTGCCAGCAGCGCCGGGACAGGGCGTCAAGAGACCCAGTACTTC. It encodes CASSAGTGRQETQYF.